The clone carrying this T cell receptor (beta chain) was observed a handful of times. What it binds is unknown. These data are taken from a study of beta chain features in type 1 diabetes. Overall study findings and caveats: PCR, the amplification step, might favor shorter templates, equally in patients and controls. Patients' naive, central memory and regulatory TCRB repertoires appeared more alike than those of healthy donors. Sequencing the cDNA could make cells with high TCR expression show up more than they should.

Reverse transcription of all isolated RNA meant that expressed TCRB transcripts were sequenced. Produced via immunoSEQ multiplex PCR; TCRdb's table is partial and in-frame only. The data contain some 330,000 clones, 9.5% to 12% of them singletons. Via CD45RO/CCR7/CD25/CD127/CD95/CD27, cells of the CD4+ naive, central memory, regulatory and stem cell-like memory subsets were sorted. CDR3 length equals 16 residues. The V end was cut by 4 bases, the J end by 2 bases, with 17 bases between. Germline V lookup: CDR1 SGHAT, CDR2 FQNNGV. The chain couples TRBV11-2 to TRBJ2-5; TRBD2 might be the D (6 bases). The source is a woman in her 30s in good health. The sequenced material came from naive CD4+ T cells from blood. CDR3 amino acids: CASSYLVLAQQETQYF. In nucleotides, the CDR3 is TGTGCCAGCAGCTACCTCGTCCTAGCGCAACAAGAGACCCAGTACTTC.